This TCR beta chain was captured in a study of T cell clones after liver transplantation. This table comes from immunoSEQ multiplex PCR, and its TCRdb copy is limited to in-frame clones, with some not included. This table has around 97,000 clones, around 80% appearing once. Germline lookup yields CDR1 SEHNR and CDR2 FQNEAQ (reference sequence). The V segment lost 5 bases and the J segment 4 bases; nucleotides outside the gene matches: 2. This CDR3 is built from 13 residues. The chain joins TRBV7-9 to TRBJ1-2; 9 positions agree with TRBD1. The TCR was taken from a human patient who received a liver transplant. Some of these T cells may belong to the graft donor. The material was CD4+ T cells from blood, obtained approximately 50 months after liver transplant. DNA for the CDR3: TGTGCCAGCAGCCCGGACAGGGGCTATGGCTACACCTTC. The encoded protein is CASSPDRGYGYTF.